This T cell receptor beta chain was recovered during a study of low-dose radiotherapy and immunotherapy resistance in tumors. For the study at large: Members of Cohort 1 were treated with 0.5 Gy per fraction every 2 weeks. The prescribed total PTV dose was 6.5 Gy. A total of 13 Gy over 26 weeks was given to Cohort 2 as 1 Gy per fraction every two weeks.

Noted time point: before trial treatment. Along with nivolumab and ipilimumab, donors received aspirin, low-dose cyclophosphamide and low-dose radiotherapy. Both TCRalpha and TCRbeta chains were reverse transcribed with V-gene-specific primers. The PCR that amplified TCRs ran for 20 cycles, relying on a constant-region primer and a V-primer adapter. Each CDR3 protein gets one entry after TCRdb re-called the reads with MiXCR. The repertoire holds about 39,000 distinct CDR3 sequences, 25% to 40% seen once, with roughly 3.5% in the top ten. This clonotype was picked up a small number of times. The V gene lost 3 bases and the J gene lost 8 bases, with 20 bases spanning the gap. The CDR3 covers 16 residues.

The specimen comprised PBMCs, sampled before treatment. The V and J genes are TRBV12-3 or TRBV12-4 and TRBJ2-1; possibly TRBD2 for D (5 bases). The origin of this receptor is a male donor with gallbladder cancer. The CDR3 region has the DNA TGTGCCAGCAGTTTTAGGGTGCGGCCGGCGGGTGATGAGCAGTTCTTC. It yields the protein CASSFRVRPAGDEQFF.